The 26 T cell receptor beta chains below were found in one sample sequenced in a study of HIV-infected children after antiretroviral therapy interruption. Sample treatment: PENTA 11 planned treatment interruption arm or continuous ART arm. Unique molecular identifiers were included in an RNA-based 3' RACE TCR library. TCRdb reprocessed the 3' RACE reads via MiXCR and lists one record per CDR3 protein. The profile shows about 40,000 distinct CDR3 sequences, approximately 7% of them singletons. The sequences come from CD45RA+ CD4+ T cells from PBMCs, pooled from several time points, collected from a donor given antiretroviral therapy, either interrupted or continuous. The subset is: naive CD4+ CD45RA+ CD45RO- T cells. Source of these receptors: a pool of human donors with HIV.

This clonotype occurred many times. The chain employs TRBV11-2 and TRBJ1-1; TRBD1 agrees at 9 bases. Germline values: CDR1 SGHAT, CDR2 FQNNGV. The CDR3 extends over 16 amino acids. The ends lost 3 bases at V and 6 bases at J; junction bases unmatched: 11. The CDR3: CASSLHTPGQGAEAFF. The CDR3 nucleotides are TGTGCCAGCAGCTTGCATACCCCGGGACAGGGAGCTGAAGCTTTCTTT. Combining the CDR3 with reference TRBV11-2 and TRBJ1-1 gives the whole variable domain EAGVAQSPRYKIIEKRQSVAFWCNPISGHATLYWYQQILGQGPKLLIQFQNNGVVDDSQLPKDRFSAERLKGVDSTLKIQPAKLEDSAVYLCASSLHTPGQGAEAFFGQGTRLTVV.

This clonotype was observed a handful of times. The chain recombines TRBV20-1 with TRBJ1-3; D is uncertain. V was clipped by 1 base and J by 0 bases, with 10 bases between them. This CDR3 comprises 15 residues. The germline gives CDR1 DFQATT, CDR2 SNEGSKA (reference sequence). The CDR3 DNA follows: TGCAGTGCTAGAGGAGTGGAATTCTCTGGAAACACCATATATTTT. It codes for CSARGVEFSGNTIYF.

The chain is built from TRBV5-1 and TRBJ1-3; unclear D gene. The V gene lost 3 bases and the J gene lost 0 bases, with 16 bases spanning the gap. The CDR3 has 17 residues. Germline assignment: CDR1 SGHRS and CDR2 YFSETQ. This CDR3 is CASSSFPGGDSGNTIYF. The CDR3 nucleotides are TGCGCCAGCAGCTCATTCCCGGGCGGCGACTCTGGAAACACCATATATTTT.

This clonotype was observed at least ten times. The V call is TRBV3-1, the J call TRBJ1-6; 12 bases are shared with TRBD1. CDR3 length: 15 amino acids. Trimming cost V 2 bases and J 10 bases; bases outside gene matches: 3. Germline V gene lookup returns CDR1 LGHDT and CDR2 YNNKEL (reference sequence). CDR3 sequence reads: CASSQPGTGGSPLHF. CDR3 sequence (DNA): TGTGCCAGCAGCCAACCGGGGACAGGGGGCTCACCCCTCCACTTT.

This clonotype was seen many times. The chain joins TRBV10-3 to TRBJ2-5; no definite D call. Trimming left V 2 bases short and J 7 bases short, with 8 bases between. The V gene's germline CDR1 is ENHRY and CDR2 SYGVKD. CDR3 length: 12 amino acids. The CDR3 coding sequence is TGTGCCATCAGTGAGCCGGGTACGACCCAGTACTTC. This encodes CAISEPGTTQYF.

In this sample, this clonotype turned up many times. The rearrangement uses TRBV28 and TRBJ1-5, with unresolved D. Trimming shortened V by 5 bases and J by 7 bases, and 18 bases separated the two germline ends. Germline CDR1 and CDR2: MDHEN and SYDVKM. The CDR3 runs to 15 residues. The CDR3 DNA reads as TGTGCCAGCAGTCCCACTTTGTACGGAGTACAGCCCCAGCATTTT. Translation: CASSPTLYGVQPQHF. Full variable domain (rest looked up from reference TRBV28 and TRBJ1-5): DVKVTQSSRYLVKRTGEKVFLECVQDMDHENMFWYRQDPGLGLRLIYFSYDVKMKEKGDIPEGYSVSREKKERFSLILESASTNQTSMYLCASSPTLYGVQPQHFGDGTRLSIL.

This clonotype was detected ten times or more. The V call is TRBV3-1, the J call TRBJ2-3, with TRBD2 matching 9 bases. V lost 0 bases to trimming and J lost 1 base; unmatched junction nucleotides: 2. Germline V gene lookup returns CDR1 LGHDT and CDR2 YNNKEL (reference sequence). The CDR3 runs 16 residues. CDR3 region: CASSQDSSGGTDTQYF. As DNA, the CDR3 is TGTGCCAGCAGCCAAGATTCTAGCGGGGGCACAGATACGCAGTATTTT.

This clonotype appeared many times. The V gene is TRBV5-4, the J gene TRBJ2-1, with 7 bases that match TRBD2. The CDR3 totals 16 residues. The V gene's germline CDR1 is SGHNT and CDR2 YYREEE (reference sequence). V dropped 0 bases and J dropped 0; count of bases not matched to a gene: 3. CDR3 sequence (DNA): TGTGCCAGCAGCTTGGGCGGGGGAGGCTCCTACAATGAGCAGTTCTTC. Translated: CASSLGGGGSYNEQFF. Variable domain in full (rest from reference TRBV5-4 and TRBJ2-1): ETGVTQSPTHLIKTRGQQVTLRCSSQSGHNTVSWYQQALGQGPQFIFQYYREEENGRGNFPPRFSGLQFPNYSSELNVNALELDDSALYLCASSLGGGGSYNEQFFGPGTRLTVL.

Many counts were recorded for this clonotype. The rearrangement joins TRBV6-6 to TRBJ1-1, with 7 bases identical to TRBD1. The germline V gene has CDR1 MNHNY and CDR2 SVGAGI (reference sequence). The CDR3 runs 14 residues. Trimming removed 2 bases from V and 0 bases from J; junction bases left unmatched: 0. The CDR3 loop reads CASSYGTVNTEAFF. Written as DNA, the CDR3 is TGTGCCAGCAGTTACGGGACAGTGAACACTGAAGCTTTCTTT.

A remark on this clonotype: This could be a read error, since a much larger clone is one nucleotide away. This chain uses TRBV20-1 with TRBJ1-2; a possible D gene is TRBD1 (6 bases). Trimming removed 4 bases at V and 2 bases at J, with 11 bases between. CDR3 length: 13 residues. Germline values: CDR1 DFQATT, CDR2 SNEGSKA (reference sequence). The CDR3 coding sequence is TGCAGTGCTATGGGGGGGGGCAACTATGGCTACACCTTC. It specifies CSAMGGGNYGYTF.

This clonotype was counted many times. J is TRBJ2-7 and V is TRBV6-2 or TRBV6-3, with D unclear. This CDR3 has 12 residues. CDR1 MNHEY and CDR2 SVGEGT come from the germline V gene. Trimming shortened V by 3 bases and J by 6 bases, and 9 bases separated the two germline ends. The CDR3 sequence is CASSYGQIEQYF. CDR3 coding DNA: TGTGCCAGCAGTTATGGGCAGATCGAGCAGTACTTC.

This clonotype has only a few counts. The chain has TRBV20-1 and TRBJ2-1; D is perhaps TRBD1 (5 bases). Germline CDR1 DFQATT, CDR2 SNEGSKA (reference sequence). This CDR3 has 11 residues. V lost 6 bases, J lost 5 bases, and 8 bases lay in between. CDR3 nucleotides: TGCAGTGCAACGGACAACAATGAGCAGTTCTTC. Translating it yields CSATDNNEQFF.

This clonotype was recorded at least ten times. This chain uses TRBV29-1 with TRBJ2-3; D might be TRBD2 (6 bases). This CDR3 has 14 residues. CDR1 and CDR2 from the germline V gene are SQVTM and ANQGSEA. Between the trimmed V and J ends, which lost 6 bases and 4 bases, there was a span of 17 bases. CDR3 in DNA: TGCAGCGTGGCTTCGGGGGTAGGGTCAGATACGCAGTATTTT. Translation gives CSVASGVGSDTQYF.

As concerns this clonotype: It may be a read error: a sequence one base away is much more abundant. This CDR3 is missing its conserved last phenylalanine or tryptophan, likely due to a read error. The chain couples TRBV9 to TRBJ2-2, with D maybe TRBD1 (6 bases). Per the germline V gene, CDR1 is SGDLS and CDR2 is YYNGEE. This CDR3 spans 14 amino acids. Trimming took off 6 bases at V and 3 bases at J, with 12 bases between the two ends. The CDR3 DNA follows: TGTGCCAGCAACAGCAGGGGAGACACCGGGGAGCTGTTTTCT. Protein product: CASNSRGDTGELFS.

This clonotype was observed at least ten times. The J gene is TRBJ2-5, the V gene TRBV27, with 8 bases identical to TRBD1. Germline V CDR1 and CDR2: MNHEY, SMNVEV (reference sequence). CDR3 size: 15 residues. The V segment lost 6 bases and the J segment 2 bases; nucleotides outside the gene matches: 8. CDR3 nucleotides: TGTGCCAGCAGAGCCGCAGGGGGCCGACAAGAGACCCAGTACTTC. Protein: CASRAAGGRQETQYF.

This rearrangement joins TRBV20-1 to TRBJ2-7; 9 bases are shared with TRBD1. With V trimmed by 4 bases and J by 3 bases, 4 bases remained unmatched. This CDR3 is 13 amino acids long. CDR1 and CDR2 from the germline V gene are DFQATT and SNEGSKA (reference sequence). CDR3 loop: CSAIPGQGYEQYF. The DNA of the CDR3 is TGCAGTGCTATCCCGGGACAGGGCTACGAGCAGTACTTC.

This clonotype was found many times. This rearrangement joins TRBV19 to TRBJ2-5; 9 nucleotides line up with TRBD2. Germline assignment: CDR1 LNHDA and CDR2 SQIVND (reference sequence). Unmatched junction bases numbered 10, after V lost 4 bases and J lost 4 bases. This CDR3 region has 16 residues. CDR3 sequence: CASSTLSGRIVETQYF. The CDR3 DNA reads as TGTGCCAGTAGTACCCTAAGCGGGAGGATTGTAGAGACCCAGTACTTC.

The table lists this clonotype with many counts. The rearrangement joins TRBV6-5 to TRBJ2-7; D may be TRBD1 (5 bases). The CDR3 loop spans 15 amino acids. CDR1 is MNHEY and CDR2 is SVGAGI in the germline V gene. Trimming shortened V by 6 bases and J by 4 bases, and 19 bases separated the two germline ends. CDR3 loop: CASSPDRQGWYEQYF. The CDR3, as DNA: TGTGCCAGCAGCCCCGACCGGCAGGGTTGGTACGAGCAGTACTTC.

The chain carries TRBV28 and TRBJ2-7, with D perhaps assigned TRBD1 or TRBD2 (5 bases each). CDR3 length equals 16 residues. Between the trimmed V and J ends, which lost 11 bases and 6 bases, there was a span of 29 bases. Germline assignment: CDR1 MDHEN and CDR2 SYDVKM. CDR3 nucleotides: TGTGCCTCGAGGGACGGAAGGGGTACGGCCGCTCGCGAGCAGTACTTC. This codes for CASRDGRGTAAREQYF.

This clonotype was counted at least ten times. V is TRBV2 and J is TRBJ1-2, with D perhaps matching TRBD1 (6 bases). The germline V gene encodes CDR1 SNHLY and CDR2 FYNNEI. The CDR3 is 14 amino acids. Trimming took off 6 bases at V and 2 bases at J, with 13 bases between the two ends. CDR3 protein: CASREGGDNYGYTF. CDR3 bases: TGTGCCAGCAGAGAGGGGGGGGACAACTATGGCTACACCTTC.

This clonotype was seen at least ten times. CDR3 loop: CSVGPASGDQYEQYF. CDR3 nucleotides: TGCAGCGTTGGTCCGGCTAGCGGGGACCAATACGAGCAGTACTTC. This chain joins TRBV29-1 and TRBJ2-7, with TRBD2 matching 9 bases. The V and J ends lost 4 bases and 4 bases, in that order; junction bases with no gene match: 11. Germline lookup yields CDR1 SQVTM and CDR2 ANQGSEA. This CDR3 has 15 residues.

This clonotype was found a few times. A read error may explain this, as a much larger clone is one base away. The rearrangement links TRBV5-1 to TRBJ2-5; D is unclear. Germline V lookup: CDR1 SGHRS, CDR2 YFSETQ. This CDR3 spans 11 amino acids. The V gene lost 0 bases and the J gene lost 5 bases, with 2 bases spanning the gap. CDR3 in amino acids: CASSLDETQYF. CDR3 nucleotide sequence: TGCGCCAGCAGCTTGGATGAGACCCAGTACTTC.

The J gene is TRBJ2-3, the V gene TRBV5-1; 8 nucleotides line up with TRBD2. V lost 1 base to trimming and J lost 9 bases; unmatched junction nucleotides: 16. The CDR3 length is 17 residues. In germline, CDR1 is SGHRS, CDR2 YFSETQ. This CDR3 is CASSLPRRMTGLVTQYF. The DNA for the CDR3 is TGCGCCAGCAGCTTGCCCCGTAGAATGACGGGACTAGTAACGCAGTATTTT.

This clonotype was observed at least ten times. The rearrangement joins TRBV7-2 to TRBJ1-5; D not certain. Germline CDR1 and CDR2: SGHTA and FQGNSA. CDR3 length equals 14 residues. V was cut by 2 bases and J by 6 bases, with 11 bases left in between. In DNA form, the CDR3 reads TGTGCCAGCAGCTTATACCCAGCAGGTCAGCCCCAGCATTTT. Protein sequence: CASSLYPAGQPQHF.

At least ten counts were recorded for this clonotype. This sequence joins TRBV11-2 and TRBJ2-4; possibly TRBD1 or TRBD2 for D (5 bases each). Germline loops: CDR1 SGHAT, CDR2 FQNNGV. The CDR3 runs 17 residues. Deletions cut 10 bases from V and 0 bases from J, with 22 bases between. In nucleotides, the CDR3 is TGTGCCACTCTCGAGGGTAGGGGACGGACAGCCAAAAACATTCAGTACTTC. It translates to CATLEGRGRTAKNIQYF.

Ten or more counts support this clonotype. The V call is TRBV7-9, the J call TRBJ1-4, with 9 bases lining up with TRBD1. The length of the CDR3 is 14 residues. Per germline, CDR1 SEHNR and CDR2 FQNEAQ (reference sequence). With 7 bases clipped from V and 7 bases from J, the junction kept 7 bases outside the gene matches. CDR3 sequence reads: CASTPTGGGEKLFF. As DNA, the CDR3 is TGTGCCAGCACGCCGACAGGGGGAGGTGAAAAACTGTTTTTT.